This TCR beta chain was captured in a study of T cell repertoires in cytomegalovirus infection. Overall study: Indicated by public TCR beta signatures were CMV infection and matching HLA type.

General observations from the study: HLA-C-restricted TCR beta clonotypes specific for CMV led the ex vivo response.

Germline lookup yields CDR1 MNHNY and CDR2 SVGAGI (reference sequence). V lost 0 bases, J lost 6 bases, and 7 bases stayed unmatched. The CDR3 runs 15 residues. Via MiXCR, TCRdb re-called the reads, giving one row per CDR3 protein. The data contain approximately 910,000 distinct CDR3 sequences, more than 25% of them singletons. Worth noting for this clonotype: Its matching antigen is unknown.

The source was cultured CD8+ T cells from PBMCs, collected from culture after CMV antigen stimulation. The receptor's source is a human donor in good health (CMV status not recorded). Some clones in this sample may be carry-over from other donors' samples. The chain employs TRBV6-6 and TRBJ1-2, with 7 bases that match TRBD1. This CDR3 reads CASSYSEGALNGYTF. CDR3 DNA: TGTGCCAGCAGTTACTCGGAGGGGGCGTTGAATGGCTACACCTTC.